The T cell receptor beta chain described here comes from a study of type 1 regulatory T cells. This clonotype was recorded a few times. Its antigen is still unknown. V shed 7 bases and J shed 1 base, with 15 bases lying between them. Germline V lookup: CDR1 ENHRY, CDR2 SYGVKD. The CDR3 has 15 residues. A single record per CDR3 protein comes from TCRdb applying MiXCR to the reads. Among around 65,000 distinct CDR3 sequences listed, 45% to 50% were seen once. This TCR derives from a human donor in good health. The source material was cultured non-Tr1 T cells, either the whole culture or a sorted T cell fraction (not recorded which). This rearrangement joins TRBV10-3 to TRBJ2-3, with a tentative D call TRBD2 (6 bases). The CDR3 loop is CAITDLARGTDTQYF. The CDR3 DNA reads as TGTGCCATCACTGATCTAGCGCGTGGCACAGATACGCAGTATTTT.